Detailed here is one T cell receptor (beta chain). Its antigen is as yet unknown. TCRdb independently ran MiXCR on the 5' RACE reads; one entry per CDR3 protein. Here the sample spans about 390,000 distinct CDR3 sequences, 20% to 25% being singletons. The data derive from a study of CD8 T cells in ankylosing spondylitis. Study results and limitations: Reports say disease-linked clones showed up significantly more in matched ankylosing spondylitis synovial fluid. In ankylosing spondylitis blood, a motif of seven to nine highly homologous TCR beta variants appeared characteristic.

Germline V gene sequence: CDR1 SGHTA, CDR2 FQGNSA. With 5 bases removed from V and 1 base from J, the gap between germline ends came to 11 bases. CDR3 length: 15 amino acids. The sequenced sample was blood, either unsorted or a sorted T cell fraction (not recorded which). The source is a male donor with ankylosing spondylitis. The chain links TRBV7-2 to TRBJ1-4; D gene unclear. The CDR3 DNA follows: TGTGCCAGCAGCCCGGGTGGCGGAACTAATGAAAAACTGTTTTTT. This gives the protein CASSPGGGTNEKLFF.